This TCR beta chain was profiled in a study of identical twins. Study results and caveats: Abundant cord blood beta clonotypes carried fewer insertions; memory repertoires showed none. Out-of-frame alpha sequences shared by twins were enriched for low generation probability.

The CDR3 contains 15 residues. CDR1 is SGHRS, CDR2 YFSETQ, per germline. Trimming took off 1 base at V and 2 bases at J, with 11 bases between the two ends. Each CDR3 protein is one row after TCRdb ran MiXCR on the 5' RACE reads. The sample carries around 1.7 million distinct CDR3 sequences, 25% to 35% recorded once. The donors were all healthy and Caucasian. This clonotype was found a few times. Its cognate antigen is unknown. Sequencing was done on a sample of cord blood. The clonotype was recovered from a newborn girl in good health. The genes are TRBV5-1 and TRBJ2-3, with D possibly matching TRBD2 (6 bases). CDR3 coding DNA: TGCGCCAGCAGCTTGAGACCGGGAGTCACAGATACGCAGTATTTT. Translated, it gives CASSLRPGVTDTQYF.